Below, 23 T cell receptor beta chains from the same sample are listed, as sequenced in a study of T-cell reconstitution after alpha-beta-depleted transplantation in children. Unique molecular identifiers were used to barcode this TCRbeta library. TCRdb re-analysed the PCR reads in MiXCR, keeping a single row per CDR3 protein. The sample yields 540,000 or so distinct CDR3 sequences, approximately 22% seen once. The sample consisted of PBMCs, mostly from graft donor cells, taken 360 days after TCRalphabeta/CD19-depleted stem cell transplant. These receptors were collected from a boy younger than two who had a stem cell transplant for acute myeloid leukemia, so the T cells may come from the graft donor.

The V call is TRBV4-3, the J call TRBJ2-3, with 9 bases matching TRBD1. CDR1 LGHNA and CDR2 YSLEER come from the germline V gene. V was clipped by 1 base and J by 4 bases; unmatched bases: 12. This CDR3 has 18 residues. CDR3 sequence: CASSQGGPGTGIPDTQYF. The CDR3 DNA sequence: TGCGCCAGCAGCCAAGGAGGCCCCGGGACAGGGATCCCAGATACGCAGTATTTT.

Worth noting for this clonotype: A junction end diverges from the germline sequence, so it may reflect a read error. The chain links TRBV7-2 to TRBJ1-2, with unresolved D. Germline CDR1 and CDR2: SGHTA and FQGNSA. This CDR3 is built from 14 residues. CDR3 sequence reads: CAGSLADRNYGYTF. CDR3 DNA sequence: TGTGCCGGCAGCCTGGCGGACCGAAACTATGGCTACACCTTC.

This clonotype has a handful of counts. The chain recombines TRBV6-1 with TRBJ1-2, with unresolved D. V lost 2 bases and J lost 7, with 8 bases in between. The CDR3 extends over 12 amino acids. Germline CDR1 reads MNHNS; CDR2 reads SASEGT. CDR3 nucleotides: TGTGCCAGCAGTGAAAAAGGACGTGGCTACACCTTC. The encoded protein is CASSEKGRGYTF.

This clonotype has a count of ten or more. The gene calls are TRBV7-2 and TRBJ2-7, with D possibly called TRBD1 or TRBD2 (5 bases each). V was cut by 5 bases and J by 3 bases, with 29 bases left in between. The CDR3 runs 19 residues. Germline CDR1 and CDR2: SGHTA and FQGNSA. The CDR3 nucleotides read TGTGCCAGCAGCGCCGGCCCGTCTCGAGGGGCGAACCTTAACTACGAGCAGTACGTC. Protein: CASSAGPSRGANLNYEQYV.

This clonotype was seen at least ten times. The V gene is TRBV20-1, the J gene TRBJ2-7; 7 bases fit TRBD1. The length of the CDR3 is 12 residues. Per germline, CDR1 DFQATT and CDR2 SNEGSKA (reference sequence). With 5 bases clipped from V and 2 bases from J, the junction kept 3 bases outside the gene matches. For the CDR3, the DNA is TGCAGTGCTGAACAGGGGACCTACGAGCAGTACTTC. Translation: CSAEQGTYEQYF.

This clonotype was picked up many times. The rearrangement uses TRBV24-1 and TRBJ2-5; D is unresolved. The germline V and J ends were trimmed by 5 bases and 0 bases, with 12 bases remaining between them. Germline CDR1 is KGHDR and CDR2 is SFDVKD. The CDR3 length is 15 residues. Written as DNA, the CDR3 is TGTGCCACCAGTGCTGGGTTTACCTACCAAGAGACCCAGTACTTC. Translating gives CATSAGFTYQETQYF.

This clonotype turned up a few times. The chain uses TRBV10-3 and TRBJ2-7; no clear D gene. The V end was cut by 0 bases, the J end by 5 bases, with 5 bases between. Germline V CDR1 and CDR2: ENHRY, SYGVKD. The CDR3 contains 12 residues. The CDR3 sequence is CAISESGNEQYF. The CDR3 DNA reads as TGTGCCATCAGTGAGTCTGGGAACGAGCAGTACTTC.

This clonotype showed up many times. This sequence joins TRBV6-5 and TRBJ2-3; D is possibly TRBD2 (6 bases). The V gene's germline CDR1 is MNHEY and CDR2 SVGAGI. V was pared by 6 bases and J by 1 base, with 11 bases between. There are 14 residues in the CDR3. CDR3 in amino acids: CASRGTARTDTQYF. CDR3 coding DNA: TGTGCCAGCAGGGGGACTGCCCGCACAGATACGCAGTATTTT.

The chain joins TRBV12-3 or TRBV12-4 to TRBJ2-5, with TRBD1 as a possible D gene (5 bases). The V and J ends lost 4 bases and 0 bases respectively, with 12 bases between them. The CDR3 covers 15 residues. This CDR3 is CASSSQTDNQETQYF. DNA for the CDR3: TGTGCCAGCAGTTCGCAGACAGACAACCAAGAGACCCAGTACTTC.

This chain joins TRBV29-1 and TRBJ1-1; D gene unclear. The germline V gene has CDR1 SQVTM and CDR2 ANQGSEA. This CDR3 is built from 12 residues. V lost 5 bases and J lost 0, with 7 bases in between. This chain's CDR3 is CSVRRMNTEAFF. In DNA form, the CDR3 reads TGCAGCGTTAGGAGGATGAACACTGAAGCTTTCTTT.

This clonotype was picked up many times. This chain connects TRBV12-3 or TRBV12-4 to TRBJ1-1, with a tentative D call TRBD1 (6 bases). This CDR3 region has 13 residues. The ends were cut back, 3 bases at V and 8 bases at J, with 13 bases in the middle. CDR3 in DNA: TGTGCCAGCAGTTTGGCCAGGGGCCCCGAAGCTTTCTTT. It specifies CASSLARGPEAFF.

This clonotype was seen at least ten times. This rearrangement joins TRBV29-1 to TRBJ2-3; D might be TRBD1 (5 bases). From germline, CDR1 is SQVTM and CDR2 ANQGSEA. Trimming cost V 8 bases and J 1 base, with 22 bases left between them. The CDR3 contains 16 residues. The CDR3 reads CSFRAVGRDRTDTQYF. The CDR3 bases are TGCAGCTTCAGGGCCGTAGGGCGAGACCGCACAGATACGCAGTATTTT.

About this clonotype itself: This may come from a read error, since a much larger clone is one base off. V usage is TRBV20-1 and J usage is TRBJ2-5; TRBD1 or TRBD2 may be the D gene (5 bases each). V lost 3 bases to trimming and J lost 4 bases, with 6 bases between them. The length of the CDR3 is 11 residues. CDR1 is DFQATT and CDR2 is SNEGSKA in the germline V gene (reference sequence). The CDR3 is CSASGAETQYF. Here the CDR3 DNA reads TGCAGTGCTAGCGGGGCAGAGACCCAGTACTTC.

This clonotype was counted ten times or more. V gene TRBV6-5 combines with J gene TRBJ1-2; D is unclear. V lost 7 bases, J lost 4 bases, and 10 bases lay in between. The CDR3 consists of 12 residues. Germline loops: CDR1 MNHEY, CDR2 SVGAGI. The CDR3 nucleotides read TGTGCCAGCACGGAGGGTAGCTATGGCTACACCTTC. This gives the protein CASTEGSYGYTF.

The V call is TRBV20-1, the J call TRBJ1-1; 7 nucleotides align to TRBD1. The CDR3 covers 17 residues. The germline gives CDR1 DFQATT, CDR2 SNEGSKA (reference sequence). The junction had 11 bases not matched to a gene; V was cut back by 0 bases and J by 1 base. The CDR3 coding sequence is TGCAGTGCTAGAGATTACAGACATGGGACAGCGAACACTGAAGCTTTCTTT. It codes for CSARDYRHGTANTEAFF.

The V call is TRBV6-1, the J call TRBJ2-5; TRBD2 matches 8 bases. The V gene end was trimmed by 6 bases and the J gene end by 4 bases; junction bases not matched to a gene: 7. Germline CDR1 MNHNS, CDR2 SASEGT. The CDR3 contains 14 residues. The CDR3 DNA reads TGTGCCAGCAGGGGGATAGCGGGGAGAGAGACCCAGTACTTC. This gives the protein CASRGIAGRETQYF.

CDR3 nucleotide sequence: TGTGCCAGCAGCGGATCAGTGACAACCCTCCACTACAATGAGCAGTTCTTC. Amino acid sequence: CASSGSVTTLHYNEQFF. The gene calls are TRBV5-6 and TRBJ2-1; D call uncertain. V lost 4 bases, J lost 3 bases, and 20 bases lay in between. CDR1 and CDR2 from the germline V gene are SGHDT and YYEEEE. The CDR3 is made up of 17 amino acids.

The CDR3 sequence: CASNKEGNEQFF. CDR3 DNA sequence: TGTGCCAGCAACAAGGAGGGCAATGAGCAGTTCTTC. This sequence joins TRBV7-8 and TRBJ2-1; D possibly corresponds to TRBD2 (6 bases). CDR1 and CDR2 (germline): SGHVS, FQNEAQ. With 7 bases removed from V and 6 bases from J, the gap between germline ends came to 10 bases. The CDR3 length is 12 residues.

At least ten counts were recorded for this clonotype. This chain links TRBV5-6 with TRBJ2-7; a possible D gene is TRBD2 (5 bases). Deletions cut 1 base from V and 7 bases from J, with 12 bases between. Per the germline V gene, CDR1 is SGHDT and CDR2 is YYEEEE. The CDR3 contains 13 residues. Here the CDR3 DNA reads TGTGCCAGCAGCTTGAGTTACGAGCGGGAGCAGTACGTC. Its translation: CASSLSYEREQYV.

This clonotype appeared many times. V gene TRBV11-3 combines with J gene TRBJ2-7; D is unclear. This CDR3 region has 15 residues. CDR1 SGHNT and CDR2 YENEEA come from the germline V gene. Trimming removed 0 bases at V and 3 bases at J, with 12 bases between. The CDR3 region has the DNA TGTGCCAGCAGCTTAGAGAAGGGCTTAAGCTACGAGCAGTACTTC. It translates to CASSLEKGLSYEQYF.

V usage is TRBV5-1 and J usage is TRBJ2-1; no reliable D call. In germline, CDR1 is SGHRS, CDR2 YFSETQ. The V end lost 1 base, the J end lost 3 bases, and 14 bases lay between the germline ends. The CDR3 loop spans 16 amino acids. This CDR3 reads CASSLRRSGDYNEQFF. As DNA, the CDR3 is TGCGCCAGCAGCTTGCGCAGGAGTGGGGACTACAATGAGCAGTTCTTC.

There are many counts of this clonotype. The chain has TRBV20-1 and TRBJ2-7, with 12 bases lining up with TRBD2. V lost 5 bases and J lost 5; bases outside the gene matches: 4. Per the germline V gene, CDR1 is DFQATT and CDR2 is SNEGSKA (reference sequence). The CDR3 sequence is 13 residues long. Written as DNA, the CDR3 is TGCAGTGCTGCACTAGCGGGGGGCAACGAGCAGTACTTC. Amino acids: CSAALAGGNEQYF.

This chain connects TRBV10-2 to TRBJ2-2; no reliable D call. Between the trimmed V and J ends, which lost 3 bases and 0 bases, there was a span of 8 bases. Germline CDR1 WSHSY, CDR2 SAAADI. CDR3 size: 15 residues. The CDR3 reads CASSEGVANTGELFF. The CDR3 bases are TGCGCCAGCAGTGAAGGAGTAGCGAACACCGGGGAGCTGTTTTTT.